This T cell receptor beta chain is from a study of blood T cell repertoires in COVID-19 (TCRdb year 2020). As for the study more broadly: Samples covering the acute and convalescent phases of COVID-19 were provided by collaborators in the United States, Italy and Spain. The samples were drawn from two sources: the first 160 participants of the ongoing ImmuneRACE study, and fewer than 1,500 subjects contributed by 6 global collaborators. Where HLA class I and class II types were available, the types were taken from metadata supplied by the sample provider, not from assay-based typing. The material from the prospective study consisted of cDNA or gDNA derived from T cells, B-cell-depleted T cells, or PBMCs. The dataset comprised deeply sampled blood TCRbeta repertoires from subjects exposed to, actively infected with, or recovered from COVID-19. Sample metadata almost always included a de-identified subject ID, COVID-19 status, age in years and sex. The repertoires were released in a freely available public database intended as a resource for research on the immune response to SARS-CoV-2.

Collaborating institutions collected whole blood in K2EDTA tubes following their own protocols. Collaborator samples were shipped for TCRbeta analysis as frozen whole blood, isolated PBMCs, or DNA extracted from either sample type. Overall study outcomes, separate from this receptor: The quantity of clinical and demographic metadata differed by source and by participant and was supplied without curation.

Remarks on this clone: Its antigen specificity is not known. One base away there is no much larger clone; base qualities are not given.

TCRbeta CDR3 regions were amplified from genomic DNA using the immunoSEQ Assay, a bias-controlled multiplex PCR. The published analysis was carried out like this. Within the assay, amplification of reference gene primers was used to estimate how many nucleated cells each sample contained. To quantify the absolute abundance of each unique TCRbeta CDR3 rearrangement, sequence reads were collapsed and filtered. Productive Simpson clonality was computed per sample as the square root of Simpson's diversity index over productive rearrangements. TCRdb retrieved this table from immuneACCESS and kept in-frame rearrangements only. Not all clones are present; in checked studies, unresolved V genes account for under half, and no reason is known for the remainder. The V and J calls and clone size are taken from that table; D and trimming were inferred from the DNA. This sample has around 110,000 clones in its table, and approximately 84% of those were observed once. Of the sample, 11% to 15% falls within the top ten clones.

V is cut by 3 bases and J by 5 bases, and the space between the germline ends is 11 bases. The CDR3 sequence holds 13 residues, the cysteine and phenylalanine included. Kept here is only the CDR3 DNA, which spans 39 bases and is read in frame from base 1. The germline V gene gives CDR1 as SGHRS and CDR2 as YFSETQ. This sequence was found in an older woman with acute or convalescent COVID-19. Recombination linked TRBV5-1 to TRBJ2-5; the D segment could be TRBD2, given 5 matching bases. Sequencing was done on a sample of peripheral blood. The CDR3 has the sequence CASSSAQRETQYF. The DNA is as follows: TGCGCCAGCAGCTCGGCCCAGCGGGAGACCCAGTACTTC.